This T cell receptor (beta chain) was found in a study of shared clonotypes between healthy human individuals. Study-wide results and caveats: The four-donor shared clonotypes exceeded non-shared clonotypes in generation probability, with non-shared ones scoring lower.

As regards this clone: Its antigen is undetermined.

The naive CD8 population came from CD45RO-negative cells selected for CCR7, without terminally differentiated effector memory CD45RA+ cells. V shed 0 bases and J shed 0 bases, with 15 bases lying between them. Germline V lookup: CDR1 LGHNA, CDR2 YSLEER. The CDR3 loop spans 18 amino acids. Assay used: immunoSEQ multiplex PCR; TCRdb lists only in-frame clones, some missing. This sample has about 2,200,000 clones, with approximately 94% found just once. The chain couples TRBV4-3 to TRBJ2-1, with a possible D match to TRBD1 (5 bases). The receptor was isolated from a man aged 18 to 30 in good health. Some clones in this sample may be carry-over from other donors' samples. Sequencing was performed on naive CD8+ T cells from PBMCs. The CDR3 loop is CASSQEAIVGHSYNEQFF. In nucleotides, the CDR3 is TGCGCCAGCAGCCAAGAGGCGATCGTGGGGCACTCCTACAATGAGCAGTTCTTC.